This T cell receptor (beta chain) is drawn from a study of blood T cell repertoires in COVID-19. At the level of the study: PBMCs, B-cell-depleted T cells, or T cells provided the cDNA or gDNA that made up the material.

The CDR3 length is 15 residues. Trimming left V 1 base short and J 4 bases short, with 14 bases between. Germline-derived CDR1 and CDR2 are SGHKS and YYEKEE (reference sequence). Enrollees, about 18 to 89 years old, lived in approximately 25 US areas. In the study's own analysis: By means of reference gene primer amplification, nucleated cell counts were estimated. Repertoires were generated with immunoSEQ multiplex PCR, while TCRdb's copy carries only in-frame clones and drops some. The V and J calls and clone size were taken over from that table, and D and trimming were inferred from the DNA. The sample comprises around 310,000 clones, approximately 91% of which are singletons, and 8% to 10% rests with the top ten.

Sequencing was carried out using PBMCs or T cells enriched from blood (not recorded which). The chain is built from TRBV5-5 and TRBJ1-2; maybe TRBD1 (6 bases). The sequence was obtained from a woman aged 40 to 49 who had recovered from COVID-19. CDR3 sequence: CASSLPPTGAYGYTF. CDR3 coding DNA: TGTGCCAGCAGCTTGCCCCCGACAGGAGCCTATGGCTACACCTTC.